This paragraph reports one TCR beta chain. This specimen belongs to a study of human T cells and chemical hapten exposure. Turning to the study itself: Read at 6 days, the patch tests placed 0.01% DPC on the upper back.

The time point is: patch test 3, about 24 weeks after DPC sensitization. The treatment is: therapeutic diphenylcyclopropenone sensitization with weekly scalp DPC. The CDR3 runs to 13 residues. V gave up 5 bases and J gave up 5 bases, with 11 bases separating them. Germline V gene lookup returns CDR1 SGHRS and CDR2 YFSETQ. TCRdb reprocessed the RACE reads with MiXCR, giving one entry per CDR3 protein. Of under 200,000 distinct CDR3 sequences in the sample, roughly 25% are singletons; the top ten hold 2% to 2.5%. The genes are TRBV5-1 and TRBJ2-1, with D possibly TRBD2 on 5 matching bases. Sample: whole blood, taken in connection with sensitization to the hapten diphenylcyclopropenone (DPC). This TCR was recovered from a woman younger than 30 with alopecia areata. Some clones in this sample may be carry-over from other donors' samples. Here the CDR3 reads CASRRVSDNEQFF. DNA for the CDR3: TGCGCCAGCAGGAGGGTTAGCGACAATGAGCAGTTCTTC.